This T cell receptor (beta chain) was identified in a study of blood T cell repertoires in COVID-19. This CDR3 is built from 17 residues. CDR1 SGHRS and CDR2 YFSETQ come from the germline V gene. The V gene lost 3 bases and the J gene lost 4 bases, with 22 bases spanning the gap. Only in-frame clones appear in the TCRdb table, and some are missing; sequencing was by immunoSEQ multiplex PCR. The sample has roughly 250,000 clones; 70% to 90% are singletons. This TCR was sampled from a woman between 35 and 50 years old with acute or convalescent COVID-19. The chain uses TRBV5-1 and TRBJ1-1, with D uncertain. Sequenced material: peripheral blood. The CDR3 DNA reads TGCGCCAGCAGCTATGCCACGGGGTTAGGGTTTAGCACTGAAGCTTTCTTT. Translated, it gives CASSYATGLGFSTEAFF.